A selection of T cell receptor delta chains follows, all from one sample in a study of γδ T cells in repeated Plasmodium falciparum infection. TCRdb re-called the multiplex PCR reads via CATT. The data contain some 100,000 delta-chain clones, over 1.3% of them singletons. The sample consisted of gamma-delta T cells from blood. These receptors were taken from a pool of human donors (malaria-infected and uninfected, not separated). CDR3s include the opening cysteine and the closing phenylalanine or tryptophan. The D gene is left open where the match is weak. Size tells how often a clone was seen (once, few, many) or the class of an expanded clone, and some rows leave it out.

clone size,J gene,D gene,V gene,CDR3 DNA,CDR3 protein
many,TRDJ1,-,TRDV1,TGTGCTCTTGGGGAACCTCCCACCGGGGGACACTACGGTCGACTCAAACTCATCTTT,CALGEPPTGGHYGRLKLIF
many,TRDJ1,-,TRDV1,TGTGCTCTTGGGGAACTGGTCCCCTTACTGTGGCAAAATACCGATAAACTCATCTTT,CALGELVPLLWQNTDKLIF
many,TRDJ2,TRDD3,TRDV1,TGTGCTCTTGGGGAAGGTCCCTACTGGGGGCCCCGCACCACCTTGACAGCACAACTCTTCTTT,CALGEGPYWGPRTTLTAQLFF
-,TRDJ1,TRDD3,TRDV1,TGTGCTCTTGGGGAACCTCCCTTACTGGGGGATACTGGCATCGATAAGCTCATCTTT,CALGEPPLLGDTGIDKLIF
many,TRDJ1,TRDD3,TRDV1,TGTGCTCTTGGGGAACTAAGTACTGGGGGATACGATTGGGATAAACTCATCTTT,CALGELSTGGYDWDKLIF
many,TRDJ1,TRDD3,TRDV3,TGTGCCTCCAGACTCCTTCTTCTGGGGGATACCCCGAACGATGATAAACTCATCTTT,CASRLLLLGDTPNDDKLIF
medium-sized,TRDJ1,TRDD3,TRDV1,TGTGCTCTTGTCGGCTTACTGGGGGACTGGATACCATACCCATCGTACACCGATAAACTCATCTTT,CALVGLLGDWIPYPSYTDKLIF
medium-sized,TRDJ1,TRDD3,TRDV2,TGTGCCTGTGACACCCTCGGTGGGGATACCGAGGGGGTCACCGATAAACTCATCTTT,CACDTLGGDTEGVTDKLIF
many,TRDJ1,TRDD3,TRDV1,TGTGCTCTTGGGGATCCCCCGCACTGGGGGATACGAGAGTACACCGATAAACTCATCTTT,CALGDPPHWGIREYTDKLIF
many,TRDJ1,TRDD3,TRDV1,TGTGCTCTTGGGGAACTAGGCCTACTGGGGGATACGAATCTCATCTTT,CALGELGLLGDTNLIF
many,TRDJ1,TRDD3,TRDV1,TGTGCTCTTGGGGAACTCGTCCCGCGGGGGATAGAGTTCGGCACCGATAAACTCATCTTT,CALGELVPRGIEFGTDKLIF
many,TRDJ1,-,TRDV3,TGTGCCTCCGACCCTCATTTTGGCGGGGACTCGTACACCGATAAACTCATCTTT,CASDPHFGGDSYTDKLIF
many,TRDJ1,TRDD3,TRDV2,TGTGCCTGTGACGACCTTATATCCATGGGGGATACGCGTAGTCACACCGATAAACTCATCTTT,CACDDLISMGDTRSHTDKLIF
many,TRDJ1,TRDD3,TRDV1,TGTGCTCTTGGGGAACTAGTGCACTCCCAAGGGCTGTACTGGGGGATTCGCACCGATAAACTCATCTTT,CALGELVHSQGLYWGIRTDKLIF
medium-sized,TRDJ1,TRDD2,TRDV1,TGTGCTCTTGGGGAACCGGGGTTCCTACGGTCTATAGACACCGATAAACTCATCTTT,CALGEPGFLRSIDTDKLIF
medium-sized,TRDJ2,TRDD3,TRDV2,TGTGCCTGTGACGTACTGGGGGATCGGGCACAACTCTTCTTT,CACDVLGDRAQLFF
many,TRDJ1,TRDD3,TRDV1,TGTGCTCTTGGGGGCTACCTTCCTACCCTCCGGTACTGGGGGATAGCCGATAAACTCATCTTT,CALGGYLPTLRYWGIADKLIF
-,TRDJ2,-,TRDV1,TGTGCTCTTGGGAAATGGGGGCCCCAGTTTTTT,CALGKWGPQFF
many,TRDJ1,-,TRDV1,TGTGCTCTTGGGGAACTTCCTACAATAAGACGATCCGATAAACTCATCTTT,CALGELPTIRRSDKLIF
few,TRDJ1,-,TRDV1,TGTGCTCTTGGGGTCCTACTTCCTACACATGGACCGGGGGATATCACCGATAAACTCATCTTT,CALGVLLPTHGPGDITDKLIF
many,TRDJ1,TRDD3,TRDV1,TGTGCTCTTGGGGAACTCCTTCCTATAATCTGGGGGATAGGTCCGCGATATAAACTCATCTTT,CALGELLPIIWGIGPRYKLIF
many,TRDJ1,TRDD3,TRDV1,TGTGCTCTTGGGGAACTCTGGGGGATAAGTTCCGATAAACTCATCTTT,CALGELWGISSDKLIF
few,TRDJ1,TRDD3,TRAV29/DV5,TGTGCAGCCTTCCTACGCATACTGGGGGATCCTTGCACCGATAAACTCATCTTT,CAAFLRILGDPCTDKLIF
many,TRDJ1,TRDD3,TRDV1,TGTGCTCTTGGGGAACTAGGGCCTTTTCTGGGGGATCAGGCGGTCCTCAAACTCATCTTT,CALGELGPFLGDQAVLKLIF
many,TRDJ1,TRDD3,TRDV1,TGTGCTCTTGGGGAACTTACCCTCTACAGTTACTCTTACTGGGGGAGAACGATCACCGATAAACTCATCTTT,CALGELTLYSYSYWGRTITDKLIF